This T cell receptor (delta chain) comes out of a study of Vδ1+ human thymocytes. Note on this clone: Its specificity is not known.

Extracted RNA was reverse transcribed into cDNA. CDR3 amplicons came from multiplex PCR with pooled V-gene forward and constant-region reverse primers. TCRdb re-called the multiplex PCR reads via CATT. The table has about 73,000 delta-chain clones, around 35% seen once. Thymocytes were sorted as CD3+ TCRVdelta1+ TCRVdelta2- after alphabeta T cell depletion. Points from the study as a whole: Around a fifth of thymic delta-chain sequences were Vdelta2, with few Vdelta3, unlike blood Vdelta1+ controls. Thymic TRG and TRD repertoires appeared highly polyclonal. Donors shared many TRG clonotypes but few TRD clonotypes.

With 0 bases removed from V and 8 bases from J, the gap between germline ends came to 22 bases. Germline V gene data show CDR1 as TSWWSYY and CDR2 as QGS. CDR3 size: 17 residues. Sequenced: Vdelta1+ gamma-delta thymocytes from the thymus. Noted subset: FACS-sorted CD3+ TCRalphabeta- TCRVdelta1+ TCRVdelta2- thymocytes. This chain links TRDV1 with TRDJ1, with D unclear. This clonotype originated in a boy younger than two who had congenital heart surgery. The CDR3 DNA follows: TGTGCTCTTGGGGAACTCACCTCTCCACTCTACTGCGCCAAACTCATCTTT. Protein: CALGELTSPLYCAKLIF.